Described below is a single T cell receptor beta chain sequence and its context. Its cognate antigen is unknown. Some clones are missing from TCRdb's copy, which holds only in-frame ones; the method was immunoSEQ multiplex PCR. The sample gives approximately 5,200 clones, approximately 61% of which show up once; 40% to 45% is in the top ten. The V gene end was trimmed by 0 bases and the J gene end by 10 bases; junction bases not matched to a gene: 6. The germline gives CDR1 SNHLY, CDR2 FYNNEI. CDR3 size: 15 residues. This sample stems from a study of CD8 T cell repertoires and HIV-1 epitope variants. Turning to the study itself: T cells were stimulated with Twenty-five Gag and Nef peptides separately. Tested: three Gag epitope families, Nef HW9 and YT9.

The source material was cultured CD8+ T cells derived from PBMCs. This rearrangement joins TRBV2 to TRBJ1-6; the match to TRBD1 covers 7 bases. The source is a male donor with HIV. The CDR3 DNA sequence: TGTGCCAGCAGTGAAGCGTTACAGGGGAACTCACCCCTCCACTTT. It translates to CASSEALQGNSPLHF.